This T cell receptor (beta chain) was identified in a study of blood T cell repertoires in COVID-19. Per the original data handling: It was from reference gene primer amplification that nucleated cell counts were estimated. Generated by immunoSEQ multiplex PCR, the TCRdb table keeps only in-frame clones and is missing some. The V and J calls and the clone size are those of that table, but D and trimming were determined from the DNA. The data hold about 63,000 clones, with roughly 80% observed a single time. Germline trimming cut 5 bases from V and 4 bases from J; bases unmatched to any gene: 5. There are 15 residues in the CDR3. Germline V gene data show CDR1 as MDHEN and CDR2 as SYDVKM.

The sequenced sample consisted of peripheral blood. J is TRBJ2-6 and V is TRBV28, with 7 bases fitting TRBD1. The clonotype was recovered from a human donor in a cohort sampled during active COVID-19. CDR3 in DNA: TGTGCCAGCAGTCCACAGGGGTGGGGGGCCAACGTCCTGACTTTC. Its translation is CASSPQGWGANVLTF.